The 29 T cell receptor beta chains presented below share a single source sample, sequenced in a study of shared clonotypes between healthy human individuals. Clones were read by immunoSEQ multiplex PCR, and TCRdb kept only the in-frame ones, dropping some. The repertoire holds some 660,000 clones, with 73% as singletons. The specimen sequenced was memory CD4+ T cells sorted from blood. Noted subset: CD45RA-negative fraction. Receptors originate from a woman in her twenties or thirties in good health.

The gene calls are TRBV2 and TRBJ1-2; D might be TRBD1 (5 bases). CDR3 size: 15 residues. CDR1 SNHLY and CDR2 FYNNEI come from the germline V gene. The germline V and J ends were trimmed by 8 bases and 7 bases, with 23 bases remaining between them. CDR3 nucleotide sequence: TGTGCCAGCCTCAGTGAATTAGGTCGGGGCACTGGCTACACCTTC. Translated: CASLSELGRGTGYTF.

The V gene is TRBV28, the J gene TRBJ2-7; D gene uncertain. The CDR3 runs 12 residues. From germline, CDR1 is MDHEN and CDR2 SYDVKM. Trimming took off 7 bases at V and 5 bases at J, with 12 bases between the two ends. In DNA, the CDR3 is TGTGCCAGCACCCTTCCCCCCCACGAGCAGTACTTC. It encodes CASTLPPHEQYF. The full variable domain, with the rest looked up from reference TRBV28 and TRBJ2-7, is DVKVTQSSRYLVKRTGEKVFLECVQDMDHENMFWYRQDPGLGLRLIYFSYDVKMKEKGDIPEGYSVSREKKERFSLILESASTNQTSMYLCASTLPPHEQYFGPGTRLTVT.

The chain combines TRBV5-8 with TRBJ1-3; TRBD1 might be the D (5 bases). The germline V gene encodes CDR1 SGHTS and CDR2 YDEGEE. V was cut by 0 bases and J by 1 base, with 8 bases left in between. The CDR3 runs to 15 residues. This chain's CDR3 is CASSLGQKSGNTIYF. CDR3 coding DNA: TGTGCCAGCAGCTTGGGACAGAAGTCTGGAAACACCATATATTTT.

The chain joins TRBV27 to TRBJ1-4; a weak D match, TRBD1 (5 bases). The germline CDR1 and CDR2 sequences are MNHEY and SMNVEV (reference sequence). The CDR3 covers 13 residues. V dropped 6 bases and J dropped 8 bases, with 13 bases sitting between them. The CDR3 bases are TGTGCCAGCAGAAGAGGGGCCACCGAAAAACTGTTTTTT. Translated, it gives CASRRGATEKLFF.

J is TRBJ2-5 and V is TRBV28; D possibly corresponds to TRBD1 (6 bases). Germline V CDR1 and CDR2: MDHEN, SYDVKM. Between the trimmed V and J ends, which lost 5 bases and 4 bases, there was a span of 20 bases. The CDR3 is made up of 16 amino acids. In DNA form, the CDR3 reads TGTGCCAGCAGTCATTCATGGGGGCGAACTGTAGAGACCCAGTACTTC. Translated, it gives CASSHSWGRTVETQYF.

This chain uses TRBV28 with TRBJ1-5, with D unclear. Germline values: CDR1 MDHEN, CDR2 SYDVKM. V lost 4 bases, J lost 9 bases, and 7 bases lay in between. The length of the CDR3 is 11 residues. The CDR3 is CASSSRLPQHF. Here the CDR3 DNA reads TGTGCCAGCAGTTCCCGGCTGCCCCAGCATTTT.

This chain links TRBV30 with TRBJ1-4; possibly TRBD1 for D (5 bases). Trimming cost V 1 base and J 4 bases, with 7 bases left between them. The CDR3 spans 13 residues. CDR1 and CDR2 from the germline V gene are GTSNPN and SVGIG (reference sequence). The CDR3 coding sequence is TGTGCCTGGAGTGGTCAGGGTAATGAAAAACTGTTTTTT. Encoded protein: CAWSGQGNEKLFF.

Points on this clone: The sample has other DNA sequences that encode this CDR3 too. The CDR3 spells CASSLRGTNEKLFF. DNA for the CDR3: TGTGCCAGCAGCTTGAGGGGGACTAATGAAAAACTGTTTTTT. This rearrangement joins TRBV5-6 to TRBJ1-4; maybe TRBD1 (6 bases). From germline, CDR1 is SGHDT and CDR2 YYEEEE. Trimming pared 1 base from V and 2 bases from J, leaving 6 bases between. This CDR3 spans 14 amino acids.

This clone was recorded once. The J gene is TRBJ2-5, the V gene TRBV5-6; D remains unclear. There are 14 residues in the CDR3. Trimming took 1 base from V and 7 from J, leaving 14 bases between them. Per the germline V gene, CDR1 is SGHDT and CDR2 is YYEEEE. The chain's CDR3 is CASSLSSLGSTQYF. The DNA for the CDR3 is TGTGCCAGCAGCTTGAGTTCTCTTGGCTCGACCCAGTACTTC.

The chain combines TRBV6-5 with TRBJ2-1; 7 bases are a match to TRBD1. Per the germline V gene, CDR1 is MNHEY and CDR2 is SVGAGI. This CDR3 contains 15 residues. The junction had 11 bases not matched to a gene; V was cut back by 8 bases and J by 4 bases. CDR3 loop: CASHEKATGYNEQFF. The CDR3 DNA reads as TGTGCCAGCCACGAAAAGGCGACAGGGTACAATGAGCAGTTCTTC.

This clone occurred many times. V and J are TRBV19 and TRBJ1-5; weak D call: TRBD1 (5 bases). The V gene's germline CDR1 is LNHDA and CDR2 SQIVND (reference sequence). This CDR3 spans 14 amino acids. V was cut by 8 bases and J by 3 bases, with 14 bases left in between. Here the CDR3 reads CASRSDRFNQPQHF. CDR3 coding DNA: TGTGCCAGTCGGAGCGACAGATTCAATCAGCCCCAGCATTTT.

This clone was picked up a small number of times. This chain uses TRBV7-9 with TRBJ1-2; a weak D match, TRBD1 (5 bases). The V end lost 0 bases, the J end lost 2 bases, and 10 bases lay between the germline ends. CDR3 length: 15 residues. Germline V gives CDR1 SEHNR, CDR2 FQNEAQ (reference sequence). The CDR3 nucleotides are TGTGCCAGCAGCTTAGCTGGCAGGGAAAACTATGGCTACACCTTC. Residues: CASSLAGRENYGYTF. The whole variable domain, remainder taken from reference TRBV7-9 and TRBJ1-2, is DTGVSQNPRHKITKRGQNVTFRCDPISEHNRLYWYRQTLGQGPEFLTYFQNEAQLEKSRLLSDRFSAERPKGSFSTLEIQRTEQGDSAMYLCASSLAGRENYGYTFGSGTRLTVV.

The rearrangement joins TRBV6-5 to TRBJ1-2; 9 nucleotides agree with TRBD1. Trimming removed 2 bases from V and 12 bases from J; junction bases left unmatched: 7. This CDR3 region has 13 residues. CDR1 and CDR2 (germline): MNHEY, SVGAGI. CDR3 protein: CASSYGTGWGDTF. Here the CDR3 DNA reads TGTGCCAGCAGTTACGGGACAGGGTGGGGAGACACCTTC.

The gene calls are TRBV7-9 and TRBJ2-1; D gene ambiguous. V gave up 6 bases and J gave up 5 bases, with 11 bases separating them. The germline V gene encodes CDR1 SEHNR and CDR2 FQNEAQ (reference sequence). This CDR3 region has 13 residues. CDR3 residues: CASRPSMDNEQFF. The CDR3 bases are TGTGCCAGCAGGCCTAGTATGGACAATGAGCAGTTCTTC.

The chain carries TRBV4-1 and TRBJ2-2, with 8 bases identical to TRBD1. This CDR3 spans 16 amino acids. Germline loops: CDR1 MGHRA, CDR2 YSYEKL. Trimming took 4 bases from V and 1 from J; bases not matched to a gene: 5. CDR3 sequence: CASSPGQGLNTGELFF. The CDR3 DNA sequence: TGCGCCAGCAGCCCTGGACAGGGCCTGAACACCGGGGAGCTGTTTTTT.

This chain joins TRBV29-1 and TRBJ2-5; D not certain. This CDR3 contains 14 residues. V was cut by 6 bases and J by 5 bases, with 19 bases left in between. Germline V gene lookup returns CDR1 SQVTM and CDR2 ANQGSEA. Here the CDR3 DNA reads TGCAGCGTGGATGGGCAGTGGGTACAGGAGACCCAGTACTTC. It codes for CSVDGQWVQETQYF.

The chain uses TRBV7-9 and TRBJ2-2, with TRBD1 identical over 10 bases. V was pared by 1 base and J by 5 bases, with 4 bases of the junction left unmatched. This CDR3 is 16 amino acids long. Germline V CDR1 and CDR2: SEHNR, FQNEAQ (reference sequence). The CDR3 DNA sequence: TGTGCCAGCAGCTTAGTCCCGGGACAGGGGACCGGGGAGCTGTTTTTT. Its protein is CASSLVPGQGTGELFF. Full variable domain (outside the CDR3, taken from reference TRBV7-9 and TRBJ2-2): DTGVSQNPRHKITKRGQNVTFRCDPISEHNRLYWYRQTLGQGPEFLTYFQNEAQLEKSRLLSDRFSAERPKGSFSTLEIQRTEQGDSAMYLCASSLVPGQGTGELFFGEGSRLTVL.

The rearrangement uses TRBV5-1 and TRBJ1-1; the match to TRBD1 covers 8 bases. V shed 6 bases, J shed 4 bases, and the junction held 11 bases outside the gene matches. The CDR3 is made up of 15 amino acids. CDR1 is SGHRS, CDR2 YFSETQ, per germline. The CDR3 DNA reads as TGCGCCAGCAACCCGGAGGGGCAGGGGGCCACTGAAGCTTTCTTT. It codes for CASNPEGQGATEAFF.

Note on this clone: A far larger clone is a single base away, which makes a read error likely. The J gene is TRBJ1-5, the V gene TRBV2; D gene ambiguous. Trimming removed 4 bases at V and 4 bases at J, with 5 bases between. CDR3 length: 12 residues. Germline V gives CDR1 SNHLY, CDR2 FYNNEI. The CDR3 DNA follows: TGTGCCAGCAGTGGGGAGAATCAGCCCCAGCATTTT. This sequence encodes CASSGENQPQHF.

The chain joins TRBV5-1 to TRBJ2-1; TRBD1 aligns across 10 bases. Germline V gene lookup returns CDR1 SGHRS and CDR2 YFSETQ. V gave up 4 bases and J gave up 0 bases; unmatched junction bases: 4. CDR3 length: 16 residues. CDR3 amino acids: CASSLRTGGSYNEQFF. In DNA, the CDR3 is TGCGCCAGCAGCCTGAGGACAGGGGGCTCCTACAATGAGCAGTTCTTC. Variable domain in full (rest from reference TRBV5-1 and TRBJ2-1): KAGVTQTPRYLIKTRGQQVTLSCSPISGHRSVSWYQQTPGQGLQFLFEYFSETQRNKGNFPGRFSGRQFSNSRSEMNVSTLELGDSALYLCASSLRTGGSYNEQFFGPGTRLTVL.

This clone was found many times. V and J are TRBV4-2 and TRBJ2-3; 8 bases fit TRBD1. With V trimmed by 1 base and J by 0 bases, 3 bases remained unmatched. Germline V gives CDR1 LGHNA, CDR2 YNFKEQ. This CDR3 has 16 amino acids. CDR3: CASSQGTGSSTDTQYF. For the CDR3, the DNA is TGTGCCAGCAGCCAAGGGACAGGGTCTAGCACAGATACGCAGTATTTT.

The rearrangement uses TRBV2 and TRBJ2-7; 12 bases line up with TRBD2. The CDR3 runs 15 residues. Germline values: CDR1 SNHLY, CDR2 FYNNEI. With 5 bases clipped from V and 6 bases from J, the junction kept 8 bases outside the gene matches. The CDR3: CASSQTTSGSSEQYF. Written as DNA, the CDR3 is TGTGCCAGCAGTCAGACGACTAGCGGGAGTAGCGAGCAGTACTTC.

The chain couples TRBV27 to TRBJ2-3; the match to TRBD2 covers 8 bases. This CDR3 contains 14 residues. Trimming at V came to 5 bases and at J to 2 bases, leaving 3 bases not matched to a gene. Per germline, CDR1 MNHEY and CDR2 SMNVEV (reference sequence). The CDR3 protein is CASSGLAATDTQYF. For the CDR3, the DNA is TGTGCCAGCAGTGGACTAGCAGCCACAGATACGCAGTATTTT.

The V and J genes are TRBV25-1 and TRBJ1-2, with TRBD1 matching over 9 bases. The CDR3 totals 12 residues. Germline V gives CDR1 MGHDK, CDR2 SYGVNS. J was trimmed by 7 bases and V by 6 bases; bases with no gene match: 3. The CDR3 region is CASSGTGFGYTF. CDR3 coding DNA: TGTGCCAGCAGCGGGACAGGGTTTGGCTACACCTTC.

This clone was counted ten times or more. This same CDR3 is encoded by further DNA sequences in the sample. This chain links TRBV6-5 with TRBJ2-1; 10 nucleotides line up with TRBD2. Trimming at V came to 6 bases and at J to 4 bases, leaving 6 bases not matched to a gene. CDR3 length: 15 amino acids. CDR1 and CDR2 from the germline V gene are MNHEY and SVGAGI. The CDR3 here is CASSLSSGSYNEQFF. DNA for the CDR3: TGTGCCAGCAGCCTTTCTAGCGGGAGTTACAATGAGCAGTTCTTC.

This chain uses TRBV2 with TRBJ1-1; 7 nucleotides line up with TRBD1. The CDR3 spans 14 residues. Germline CDR1 SNHLY, CDR2 FYNNEI. With 4 bases clipped from V and 6 bases from J, the junction kept 8 bases outside the gene matches. Here the CDR3 DNA reads TGTGCCAGCAGTGTCCTACAAGGGGGCCCTGAAGCTTTCTTT. This gives the protein CASSVLQGGPEAFF.

This clone was detected once. The chain combines TRBV5-3 with TRBJ2-7; 10 nucleotides agree with TRBD1. Being an ORF, TRBV5-3 has a function that is uncertain. The CDR3 sequence is 15 residues long. V was pared by 2 bases and J by 5 bases, with 7 bases of the junction left unmatched. The CDR3 reads CARSFSGQGGNEQYF. Written as DNA, the CDR3 is TGTGCCAGAAGCTTCTCCGGACAGGGGGGCAACGAGCAGTACTTC.

The rearrangement links TRBV2 to TRBJ2-3; 7 bases line up with TRBD1. CDR3 size: 15 residues. After removal of 7 bases from V and 4 bases from J, the junction contained 11 bases not matched to a gene. Germline V gene sequence: CDR1 SNHLY, CDR2 FYNNEI. The CDR3 sequence is CASNHRGSQADTQYF. The CDR3 region has the DNA TGTGCCAGCAATCACAGGGGAAGCCAGGCAGATACGCAGTATTTT. The full variable domain, its missing parts supplied by reference TRBV2 and TRBJ2-3, is EPEVTQTPSHQVTQMGQEVILRCVPISNHLYFYWYRQILGQKVEFLVSFYNNEISEKSEIFDDQFSVERPDGSNFTLKIRSTKLEDSAMYFCASNHRGSQADTQYFGPGTRLTVL.

The chain couples TRBV7-6 to TRBJ2-6, with TRBD1 as a possible D gene (6 bases). The CDR3 spans 16 residues. CDR1 is SGHVS, CDR2 FNYEAQ, per germline. With 1 base removed from V and 4 bases from J, the gap between germline ends came to 11 bases. As DNA, the CDR3 is TGTGCCAGCAGCTTAGGAGGACAGCGGGGGGCCAACGTCCTGACTTTC. It encodes CASSLGGQRGANVLTF.